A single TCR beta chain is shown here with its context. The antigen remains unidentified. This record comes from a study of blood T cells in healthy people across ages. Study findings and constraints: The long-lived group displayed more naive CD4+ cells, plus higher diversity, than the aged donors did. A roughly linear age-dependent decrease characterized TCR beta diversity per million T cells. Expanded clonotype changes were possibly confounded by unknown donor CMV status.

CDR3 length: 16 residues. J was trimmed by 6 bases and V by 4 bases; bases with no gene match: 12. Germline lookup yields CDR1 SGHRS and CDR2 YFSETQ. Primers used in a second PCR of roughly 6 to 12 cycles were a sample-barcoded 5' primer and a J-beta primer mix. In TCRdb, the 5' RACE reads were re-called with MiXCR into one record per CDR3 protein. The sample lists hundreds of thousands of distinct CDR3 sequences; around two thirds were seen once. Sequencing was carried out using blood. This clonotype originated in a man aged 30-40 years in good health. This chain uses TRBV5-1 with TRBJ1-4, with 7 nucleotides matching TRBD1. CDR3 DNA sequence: TGCGCCAGCAGCCCTACGGACAGGCTCGTCTATGAAAAACTGTTTTTT. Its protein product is CASSPTDRLVYEKLFF.